This T cell receptor (beta chain) was observed in a study of early T cells in non-severe SARS-CoV-2 infection. Study-wide context: Chains were unpaired, as sequencing was done on bulk RNA from unsorted whole blood. Study outcomes and limitations: VDJdb matches were skewed toward anti-spike CD8 T cell responses.

CDR3 length: 17 amino acids. The germline CDR1 and CDR2 sequences are PRHDT and FYEKMQ (reference sequence). The germline V and J ends were trimmed by 1 base and 1 base, with 14 bases remaining between them. MiXCR, applied by TCRdb to the 5' RACE reads, yields one record per CDR3 protein. The sample yields fewer than 35,000 distinct CDR3 sequences, 5.6% seen once. This clonotype was seen many times. Its antigen is not known. Sequencing input: whole blood. The sequence was obtained from an adult who was a healthcare worker with PCR-confirmed SARS-CoV-2 infection or an uninfected control (not recorded which). The chain links TRBV13 to TRBJ2-1, with D perhaps assigned TRBD1 or TRBD2 (6 bases each). DNA of the CDR3: TGTGCCAGCAGCTTAGTAGGGGGGTCGGGATCCTACAATGAGCAGTTCTTC. It yields the protein CASSLVGGSGSYNEQFF.